A selection of T cell receptor beta chains follows, all from one sample in a study of blood T cells in healthy people across ages. TCRdb reprocessed the 5' RACE reads via MiXCR and lists one record per CDR3 protein. The data contain 1.6 million or so distinct CDR3 sequences, about 32% of them singletons. Input material: blood. The origin of the receptors is a woman in her 30s in good health. Both conserved end residues are trimmed from each CDR3. Only some rows state a clone size, as once, few, many or a class for expanded clones.

TRBJ2-5	-	TRBV12-3/TRBV12-4	ASSLGTGVKTQY
TRBJ1-2	-	TRBV4-1	ASSQAWAGGNYGYT
TRBJ2-5	-	TRBV3-1	ASSQEVLRQETQY
TRBJ2-1	many	TRBV29-1	SVVPTAGLAPPGQF
TRBJ2-7	many	TRBV5-1	ASSLDGTVSYEQY
TRBJ2-1	few	TRBV20-1	SAQPGTSGKYEQF
TRBJ2-7	-	TRBV9	ASSVDTGTDDYEQY
TRBJ1-2	-	TRBV20-1	SAPRDIDGYT
TRBJ2-3	-	TRBV10-1	ASKGDPTDTQY
TRBJ2-5	-	TRBV30	AWSNAPPGWQY
TRBJ2-7	-	TRBV13	ASSSDAHEQY
TRBJ2-5	-	TRBV14	ASSQDAGMVETQY
TRBJ2-7	few	TRBV20-1	SASGIDFYEQY
TRBJ2-7	few	TRBV4-1	ASSQRMAWTGLDEQY
TRBJ2-1	-	TRBV5-4	ASSGPGGLTNEQF
TRBJ2-3	-	TRBV2	ASSSVDPATQY
TRBJ2-1	once	TRBV20-1	SASLGGDERF
TRBJ2-5	few	TRBV4-1	ASSQAGRTREETQY
TRBJ2-1	few	TRBV7-9	ASSSRSGGGVNEQF
TRBJ2-3	few	TRBV20-1	SARGLGLAATTDTQY
TRBJ1-5	-	TRBV20-1	NASEGRNQPQH
TRBJ1-2	-	TRBV18	ASSPPQGRVDGYT
TRBJ2-7	few	TRBV5-1	ASSLATGTSQPYEQY
TRBJ2-1	few	TRBV2	ASSEGRSRDEQF
TRBJ1-1	once	TRBV20-1	SVRGGKAGTEAF
TRBJ1-5	-	TRBV12-3/TRBV12-4	ASRARTGERSNQPQH
TRBJ1-2	-	TRBV11-2	ASSTRGNYGYT
TRBJ2-7	few	TRBV12-3/TRBV12-4	ASSQDRGEDEQY
TRBJ2-5	-	TRBV5-1	ASSPGGRVLETQY
TRBJ2-7	-	TRBV5-1	ASSLDGGAGLYEQY
TRBJ1-5	-	TRBV3-1	ASSQDLAGGQPQH
TRBJ1-1	-	TRBV3-1	ASSRRQGWGTEAF
TRBJ2-7	-	TRBV2	ASPGQSYEQY
TRBJ1-4	-	TRBV9	ASSAGSSHEKLF
TRBJ2-5	-	TRBV12-3/TRBV12-4	ASTLLDGPQETQY
TRBJ2-3	-	TRBV29-1	SADAGLARTDTQY
TRBJ1-6	-	TRBV20-1	SARSTQSSYNSPLH
TRBJ2-7	-	TRBV6-5	ASFGTGVYEQY
TRBJ2-7	-	TRBV6-4	ASMTLVAGGPPY
TRBJ2-2	-	TRBV29-1	SAPDSANTGELF
TRBJ2-7	many	TRBV29-1	SVRYGRDSSYEQY
TRBJ2-7	-	TRBV3-1	TSSQAGSDYEQY
TRBJ2-3	-	TRBV9	ASSTDGTQY
-	-	TRBV19	ASSPGGGGDGGETQY
TRBJ2-3	few	TRBV29-1	SVMGGLGADTQY
TRBJ2-7	few	TRBV20-1	SALMPGTSYEQY
TRBJ1-1	-	TRBV2	ASEEDVNTEAF
TRBJ2-3	few	TRBV11-2	ASSLVTGSTDTQY
TRBJ1-1	-	TRBV10-3	AISEFVGGEAF
TRBJ1-5	once	TRBV28	ASILGQGYRQPQH
TRBJ2-5	many	TRBV11-1	ASSNRDQETQY
-	-	TRBV6-1	ASSLGTGGFPAYEQY
TRBJ2-7	-	TRBV24-1	AASEPSGRGSYEQY
TRBJ2-4	-	TRBV6-5	ASSYSGGDQNIQY
TRBJ2-7	few	TRBV20-1	SAPLPRQTYEQY